These T cell receptor beta chains were read from a single sample in a study of a mutant IDH1 vaccine in newly diagnosed glioma. Data came from immunoSEQ multiplex PCR; TCRdb stores just in-frame clones and leaves some out. In the table there are 60,000 to 70,000 clones, 75% to 90% of which are singletons. These receptors lack a known antigen. Material: PBMCs, obtained from a glioma patient whose treatment included an IDH1 peptide vaccine. The receptors derive from a man aged 30 to 45 with glioma. Each CDR3 is given with its conserved first and last residue. The D gene is left open where the match is weak.

D | V | CDR3
NA | TRBV4-2 | CASSQDRGVNNEQFF
NA | TRBV6-6 | CASIVGGTKTTEAFF
NA | TRBV7-9 | CASSLGEQARGIQYF
NA | TRBV4-1 | CASSQVWGQGYYEQYF
NA | TRBV28 | CASSFRSWRSSNQPQHF
NA | TRBV7-9 | CASSLTVAGEQFF
TRBD2 | TRBV6-1 | CASSEASGVYNEQFF
NA | TRBV6-5 | CASSSFGQLIPYGYTF
TRBD1 | TRBV5-8 | CASSPRTGITKQFF
NA | TRBV28 | CASSLWLYGYTF
NA | TRBV7-2 | CASSHRREPLFGYTF
NA | TRBV7-8 | CASSFGESYEQYF
NA | TRBV19 | CARGPGPNHEQYF
TRBD1 | TRBV18 | CASSPRDRGGNQPQHF
NA | TRBV7-6 | CASSLSLARRQETQYF
NA | TRBV30 | CAWSGRVTYEQYF
TRBD1 | TRBV4-2 | CASMGQGNSPLHF
NA | TRBV5-1 | CASSLGHSGDTQYF
NA | TRBV6-5 | CASSYGGGQPQHF
NA | TRBV19 | CASSQPRETGELFF
NA | TRBV9 | CASSVDMGNTEAFF
NA | TRBV5-1 | CASSSTGANGSPLHF
TRBD1 | TRBV2 | CASTGTGGLEQFF
TRBD1 | TRBV7-9 | CASSSGTGGPSSYEQYF
NA | TRBV10-3 | CAISEPAITGSGQPQHF
NA | TRBV5-4 | CASSLELVSTDTQYF
NA | TRBV4-2 | CASSQDPAGQLPSYEQYF
NA | TRBV6-1 | CASMAYEQYF
NA | TRBV5-1 | CASSLGHNEKLFF
NA | TRBV21-1 | CASTARRDSLRSSGNTIYF
NA | TRBV5-6 | CASSFSPGDTEAFF
NA | TRBV29-1 | CSVGGAGSNQPQHF